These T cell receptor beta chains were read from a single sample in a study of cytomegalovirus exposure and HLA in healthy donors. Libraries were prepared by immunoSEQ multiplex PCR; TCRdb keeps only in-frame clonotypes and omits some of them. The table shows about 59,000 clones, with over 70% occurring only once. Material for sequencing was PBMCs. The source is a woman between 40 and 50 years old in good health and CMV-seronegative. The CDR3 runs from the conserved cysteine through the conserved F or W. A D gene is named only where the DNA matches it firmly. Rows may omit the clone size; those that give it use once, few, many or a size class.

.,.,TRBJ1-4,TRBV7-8,TGTGCCAGCAGCTTAGGAGGATATTCAACTAATGAAAAACTGTTTTTT,CASSLGGYSTNEKLFF
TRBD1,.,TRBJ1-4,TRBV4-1,TGCGCCAGCAGCCATGCACAGGGGGACCTCCGAAGAGGGCTGTTTTTT,CASSHAQGDLRRGLFF
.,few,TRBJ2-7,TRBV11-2,TGTGCCAGCAGCTTATTGCGAGGTCGGTCCTACGAGCAGTACTTC,CASSLLRGRSYEQYF
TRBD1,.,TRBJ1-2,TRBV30,TGTGCCTGGAGTCGGGCCCGTGGACAGGGGGGCGGCTACACCTTC,CAWSRARGQGGGYTF
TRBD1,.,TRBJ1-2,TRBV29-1,TGCAGCGTCACTGAACAGGGGGCTATGGATAACTATGGCTACACCTTC,CSVTEQGAMDNYGYTF
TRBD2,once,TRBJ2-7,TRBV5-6,TGTGCCAGCAGCTTGTTGGGGGGGAGTTCGTCCTACGAGCAGTACTTC,CASSLLGGSSSYEQYF
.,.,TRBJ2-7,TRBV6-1,TGTGCCAGCAGTGAACAGGGCTCTACCTACGAGCAGTACTTC,CASSEQGSTYEQYF
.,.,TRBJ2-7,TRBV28,TGTGCCAGCAGTTTTGGGCAGGGGAGCTACGAGCAGTACTTC,CASSFGQGSYEQYF
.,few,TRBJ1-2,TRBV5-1,TGCGCCAGCAGCTTGGAGGGAAGCGGCTATGGCTACACCTTC,CASSLEGSGYGYTF
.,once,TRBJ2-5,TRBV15,TGTGCCACCAGCAGAGATTGGGCAGGGGCGGGAGAGACCCAGTACTTC,CATSRDWAGAGETQYF
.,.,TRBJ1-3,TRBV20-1,TGCAGTGCTAGAGGGGGCAACACCATATATTTT,CSARGGNTIYF
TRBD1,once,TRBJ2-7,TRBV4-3,TGCGCCAGCAGCCAAGATCTGTCGGGACAGGGCACCTACGAGCAGTACTTC,CASSQDLSGQGTYEQYF
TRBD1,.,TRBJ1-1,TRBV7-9,TGTGCCAGCAGCGAACAACAGGGGGCGAACACTGAAGCTTTCTTT,CASSEQQGANTEAFF
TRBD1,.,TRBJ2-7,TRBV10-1,TGCGCCAGCAGTGATGGGACAGGGAGCTCCTACGAGCAGTACTTC,CASSDGTGSSYEQYF
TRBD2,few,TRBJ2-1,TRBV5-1,TGCGCCAGCAGCCCCGAAGGGCTAGCGGGAGGGCTCTACAATGAGCAGTTCTTC,CASSPEGLAGGLYNEQFF
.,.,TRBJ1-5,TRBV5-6,TGTGCCAGCAGTTTTCAGGGGCTCAATCAGCCCCAGCATTTT,CASSFQGLNQPQHF
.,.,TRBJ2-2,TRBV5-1,TGCGCCAGCAGTGGGGGGACCAACACCGGGGAGCTGTTTTTT,CASSGGTNTGELFF
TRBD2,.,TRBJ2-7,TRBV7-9,TGTGCCAGCAGCTTACGAGCGGGAGAAGAGCAGTACTTC,CASSLRAGEEQYF
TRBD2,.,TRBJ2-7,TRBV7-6,TGTGCCAGCAGCGACCTAGCGGGAGACCACGAGCAGTACTTC,CASSDLAGDHEQYF
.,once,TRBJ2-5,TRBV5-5,TGTGCCAGCAGCTTGGGGGCGTCGAAAGAGACCCAGTACTTC,CASSLGASKETQYF
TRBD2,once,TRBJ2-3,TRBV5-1,TGCGCCAGCGCACCGGGGGGGGGCACAGATACGCAGTATTTT,CASAPGGGTDTQYF
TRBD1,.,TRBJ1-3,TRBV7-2,TGTGCCAGTAGCACAGGGGCCCAGCCTGGAAACACCATATATTTT,CASSTGAQPGNTIYF
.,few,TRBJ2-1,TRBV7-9,TGTGCCAGCAGCTTAGAAGTAGGACTGAACTACAATGAGCAGTTCTTC,CASSLEVGLNYNEQFF
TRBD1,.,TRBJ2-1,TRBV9,TGTGCCAGCAGCGTAGAAACAGGGGGCCACAATGAGCAGTTCTTC,CASSVETGGHNEQFF
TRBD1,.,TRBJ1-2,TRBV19,TGTGCCGCCCGGGACAGGGACCTCTATGGCTACACCTTC,CAARDRDLYGYTF
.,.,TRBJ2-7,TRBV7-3,TGTGCCAGCAGCTTAGGAGGGGCGGGTAACGAGCAGTACTTC,CASSLGGAGNEQYF
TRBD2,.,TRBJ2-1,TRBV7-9,TGTGCCAGCAGCACAGGACTACGGGGACTAGCGGGCATCAATGAGCAGTTCTTC,CASSTGLRGLAGINEQFF
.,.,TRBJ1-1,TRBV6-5,TGTGCCAGCCTGGGGGGGAACACTGAAGCTTTCTTT,CASLGGNTEAFF
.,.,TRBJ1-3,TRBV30,TGTGCCTGGAGTGTTCAAGGGACAAGAAACACCATATATTTT,CAWSVQGTRNTIYF
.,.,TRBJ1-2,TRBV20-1,TGCAGTGGGGAGACCGGCTATGGCTACACCTTC,CSGETGYGYTF
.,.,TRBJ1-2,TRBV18,TGTGCCAGCTCACCGGACTCCGATCCAGCTAACTATGGCTACACCTTC,CASSPDSDPANYGYTF
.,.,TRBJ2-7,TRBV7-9,TGTGCCAGCAGCGCCTCCATACAAGGGAGAAACTACGAGCAGTACTTC,CASSASIQGRNYEQYF
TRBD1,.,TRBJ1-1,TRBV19,TGTGCCAGTAGTCCTCTGGCCACGACAGGGCTAATGAACACTGAAGCTTTCTTT,CASSPLATTGLMNTEAFF
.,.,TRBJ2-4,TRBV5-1,TGCGCCAGCAGCCCGCAGGACAGCGCGGACATTCAGTACTTC,CASSPQDSADIQYF
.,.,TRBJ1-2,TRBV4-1,TGCGCCAGCAGCCAAGATGGCAGGGGTGGACCTGGCTACACCTTC,CASSQDGRGGPGYTF
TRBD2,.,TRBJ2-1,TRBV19,TGTGCCAGTAGTGTATTAGCGGGAGGATCTTCCTACAATGAGCAGTTCTTC,CASSVLAGGSSYNEQFF
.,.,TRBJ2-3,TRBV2,TGTGCCAGCAGGAGACAGACGAGTGGCACAGATACGCAGTATTTT,CASRRQTSGTDTQYF
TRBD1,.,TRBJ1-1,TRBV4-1,TGCGCCAGCAGCCAAGTAGACAGGGTGAACACTGAAGCTTTCTTT,CASSQVDRVNTEAFF
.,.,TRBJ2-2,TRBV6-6,TGTGCCAGCAGTTACTCCGAGGGTACCGGGGAGCTGTTTTTT,CASSYSEGTGELFF
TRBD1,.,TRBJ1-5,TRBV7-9,TGTGCCAGCAGCGCTCCAGGGACAGGGGGCAATCAGCCCCAGCATTTT,CASSAPGTGGNQPQHF
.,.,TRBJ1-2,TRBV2,TGTGCCAGCAGTGAAGCAGGGGGAACTTATGGCTACACCTTC,CASSEAGGTYGYTF
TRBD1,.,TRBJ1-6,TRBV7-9,TGTGCCAGCAGCTTAGCGGGGACAGCTAGTTCACCCCTCCACTTT,CASSLAGTASSPLHF
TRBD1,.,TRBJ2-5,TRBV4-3,TGCGCCAGCAGTTACTCATTTGGACAGGCGGGCCAAGAGACCCAGTACTTC,CASSYSFGQAGQETQYF
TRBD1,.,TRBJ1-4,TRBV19,TGTGCCAGTACCCAACCGGGACAGGGATCTGAAAAACTGTTTTTT,CASTQPGQGSEKLFF
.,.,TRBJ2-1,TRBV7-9,TGTGCCAGCAGCTCCTCATATAGCTCCTACAATGAGCAGTTCTTC,CASSSSYSSYNEQFF
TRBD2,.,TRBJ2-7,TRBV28,TGTGCCAGCAGTTTGGTAGCGGGTACCCTCCAGTACTTC,CASSLVAGTLQYF
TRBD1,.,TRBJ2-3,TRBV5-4,TGTGCCAGCAGCTTACCGGGACAGGGCTCGGATACGCAGTATTTT,CASSLPGQGSDTQYF
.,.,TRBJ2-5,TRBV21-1,TGTGCCAGCAGCCCCGGATGGGGCCGCCAAGAGACCCAGTACTTC,CASSPGWGRQETQYF
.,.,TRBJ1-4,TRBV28,TGTGCCAGCAGTATGAGAGGTGAAAGCGAAAAACTGTTTTTT,CASSMRGESEKLFF
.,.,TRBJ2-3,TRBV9,TGTGCCAGCAGCGCAGCCGGGACAGATACGCAGTATTTT,CASSAAGTDTQYF
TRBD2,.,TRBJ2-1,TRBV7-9,TGTGCCAGCAGCTTAAGACTAGCGGGAGATATGTCCTACAATGAGCAGTTCTTC,CASSLRLAGDMSYNEQFF
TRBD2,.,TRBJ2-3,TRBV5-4,TGTGCCAGCAGCCTACAACATCAAGACCCAGCGGGAGCGCAGTATTTT,CASSLQHQDPAGAQYF
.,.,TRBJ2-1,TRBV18,TGTGCCAGCTCGCGGGGCCTTAGCTCCTACAATGAGCAGTTCTTC,CASSRGLSSYNEQFF
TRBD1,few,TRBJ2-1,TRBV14,TGTGCCAGCAGCCTCATCTGGGACAGGGTTAACAATGAGCAGTTCTTC,CASSLIWDRVNNEQFF
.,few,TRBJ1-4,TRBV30,TGTGCCTGGAGCCAGGGTACAACTAATGAAAAACTGTTTTTT,CAWSQGTTNEKLFF
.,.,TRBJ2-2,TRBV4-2,TGTGCCAGCAGCTCTGCGGGGAACACCGGGGAGCTGTTTTTT,CASSSAGNTGELFF
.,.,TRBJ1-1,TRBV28,TGTGCCAGCAGTTTCCGGGCTGAAGCTTTCTTT,CASSFRAEAFF
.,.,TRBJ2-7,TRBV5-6,TGTGCCAGCAGCTTCTCGACAGGTTTCTACGAGCAGTACTTC,CASSFSTGFYEQYF
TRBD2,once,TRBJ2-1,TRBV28,TGTGCCAGCAGTTTGGGAGGGCTGAGCAATGAGCAGTTCTTC,CASSLGGLSNEQFF
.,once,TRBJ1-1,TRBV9,TGTGCCAGCAGCGTAGCCCCCAACAGCTACACTGAAGCTTTCTTT,CASSVAPNSYTEAFF